A selection of T cell receptor beta chains follows, all from one sample in a study of blood T cell repertoires in COVID-19. Method: immunoSEQ multiplex PCR; TCRdb's copy keeps in-frame clones and lacks some. Of roughly 230,000 clones listed, about 80% were seen once; the top ten hold roughly 3.1%. The specimen was PBMCs or T cells enriched from blood (not recorded which). These TCRs come from a man aged 45-60 years who had recovered from COVID-19. Both conserved end residues are part of each CDR3. D genes are given only for firm matches. Some rows have no size entry. The others give once, few or many, or a class for an expanded clone.

v_call	cdr3_length	clone_size	d_call	j_call	cdr3_aa	cdr3_nt
TRBV6-1	15	-	TRBD1	TRBJ1-5	CASSEGQGVGQPQHF	TGTGCCAGCAGTGAAGGACAGGGGGTTGGTCAGCCCCAGCATTTT
TRBV19	14	-	TRBD1	TRBJ2-7	CASSTPHSGGEQYF	TGTGCCAGTAGTACTCCCCACTCAGGGGGCGAGCAGTACTTC
TRBV18	15	-	-	TRBJ1-3	CASSPGQTSGNTIYF	TGTGCCAGCTCACCCGGACAGACCTCTGGAAACACCATATATTTT
TRBV7-2	18	-	-	TRBJ1-6	CASSLVRGGPTSNSPLHF	TGTGCCAGCAGCTTAGTGAGGGGGGGCCCCACTAGTAATTCACCCCTCCACTTT
TRBV5-4	13	-	-	TRBJ1-1	CASSPGQNTEAFF	TGTGCCAGCAGCCCGGGACAGAACACTGAAGCTTTCTTT
TRBV6-5	15	-	-	TRBJ1-3	CASSQTGRTGNTIYF	TGTGCCAGCAGCCAAACAGGGCGTACTGGAAACACCATATATTTT
TRBV3-1/TRBV3-2	19	-	-	TRBJ1-2	CASSQKIAPGQTTNYGYTF	TGTGCCAGCAGCCAAAAGATCGCACCGGGACAAACTACTAACTATGGCTACACCTTC
TRBV9	12	-	-	TRBJ1-4	CASSDRDKELFF	TGTGCCAGCAGCGACCGGGACAAGGAACTGTTTTTT
TRBV27	14	few	TRBD1	TRBJ2-7	CASSARDREYEQYF	TGTGCCAGCAGTGCTCGGGACAGGGAATACGAGCAGTACTTC
TRBV7-9	15	-	-	TRBJ2-3	CASSFPGGRTDTQYF	TGTGCCAGCAGCTTCCCCGGGGGTCGGACAGATACGCAGTATTTT
TRBV18	14	-	-	TRBJ2-7	CASSPMEGPYEQYF	TGTGCCAGCTCACCAATGGAGGGGCCCTACGAGCAGTACTTC
TRBV5-1	15	-	-	TRBJ1-3	CASSKSGNSGNTIYF	TGCGCCAGCAGCAAGTCCGGGAACTCTGGAAACACCATATATTTT
TRBV23-1	14	-	-	TRBJ1-2	CASSHSGQSGGYTF	TGCGCCAGCAGTCACAGTGGGCAGTCGGGAGGCTACACCTTC
TRBV6-1	13	-	-	TRBJ1-2	CASSEADTAGYTF	TGTGCCAGCAGTGAAGCGGACACGGCTGGCTACACCTTC
TRBV5-1	14	-	-	TRBJ2-7	CASSLRAGGYEQYF	TGCGCCAGCAGCTTGAGGGCGGGCGGCTACGAGCAGTACTTC
TRBV5-1	17	-	-	TRBJ1-4	CASSLETWAGGKEKLFF	TGCGCCAGCAGCTTGGAGACTTGGGCGGGGGGAAAAGAAAAACTGTTTTTT
TRBV10-3	13	-	TRBD1	TRBJ2-2	CASDRENTGELFF	TGTGCCTCGGACAGGGAAAACACCGGGGAGCTGTTTTTT
TRBV7-2	12	-	-	TRBJ1-2	CGDSGDFGGYTF	TGTGGGGATTCGGGGGATTTCGGTGGCTACACCTTC
TRBV19	14	-	TRBD1	TRBJ1-5	CASTPRTGNQPQHF	TGTGCCAGTACCCCACGGACAGGGAATCAGCCCCAGCATTTT
TRBV28	12	-	-	TRBJ1-2	CASSPPSYGYTF	TGTGCCAGCAGTCCCCCTAGCTATGGCTACACCTTC
TRBV29-1	11	-	-	TRBJ1-1	CSSHRNTEAFF	TGCAGCTCACATCGGAACACTGAAGCTTTCTTT
TRBV9	17	-	-	TRBJ2-2	CASSVEGWRENTGELFF	TGTGCCAGCAGCGTAGAGGGGTGGCGGGAGAACACCGGGGAGCTGTTTTTT
TRBV28	13	-	TRBD1	TRBJ1-1	CASSQTGRFPPRF	TGTGCCAGCAGTCAGACAGGGCGCTTCCCCCCGCGATTT
TRBV7-9	16	-	TRBD2	TRBJ2-5	CASSFAVSGGSETQYF	TGTGCCAGCAGCTTCGCTGTTTCGGGGGGATCAGAGACCCAGTACTTC
TRBV7-2	19	-	TRBD1	TRBJ1-6	CASSLTDRGGGSYNSPLHF	TGTGCCAGCAGCCTAACGGACAGGGGGGGAGGGTCCTATAATTCACCCCTCCACTTT
TRBV19	14	once	-	TRBJ1-3	CASSSGQNSNTIYF	TGTGCCAGTAGTTCCGGACAGAACTCCAACACCATATATTTT
TRBV5-1	13	-	-	TRBJ1-6	CASSSSGNSPLHF	TGCGCCAGCAGCTCCTCCGGTAATTCACCCCTCCACTTT
TRBV28	15	-	TRBD1	TRBJ1-1	CASSLAGGVITEAFF	TGTGCCAGCAGTTTGGCAGGGGGAGTGATCACTGAAGCTTTCTTT
TRBV6-5	14	-	-	TRBJ1-1	CASSYGTDAAEAFF	TGTGCCAGCAGTTACGGAACAGACGCAGCTGAAGCTTTCTTT
TRBV21-1	16	-	-	TRBJ1-1	CASSLRESAANTEAFF	TGTGCCAGCAGTCTAAGAGAGTCGGCGGCGAACACTGAAGCTTTCTTT
TRBV29-1	12	-	-	TRBJ2-3	CSARDFTDTQYF	TGCAGCGCACGGGACTTCACAGATACGCAGTATTTT
TRBV20-1	14	-	TRBD2	TRBJ2-1	CSASVSGVYNEQFF	TGCAGTGCTAGTGTTAGCGGGGTTTACAATGAGCAGTTCTTC
TRBV29-1	12	-	-	TRBJ1-1	CSVVDTNTEAFF	TGCAGCGTTGTGGACACGAACACTGAAGCTTTCTTT
TRBV29-1	16	few	TRBD2	TRBJ2-1	CSVVPLAVSSYNEQFF	TGCAGCGTTGTGCCGCTAGCGGTTAGCTCCTACAATGAGCAGTTCTTC
TRBV7-2	13	once	TRBD1	TRBJ1-3	CASSLTGMNTIYF	TGTGCCAGCAGCTTGACAGGGATGAACACCATATATTTT
TRBV2	15	-	-	TRBJ1-2	CASSEARGAGYGYTF	TGTGCCAGCAGTGAAGCACGGGGGGCGGGCTATGGCTACACCTTC